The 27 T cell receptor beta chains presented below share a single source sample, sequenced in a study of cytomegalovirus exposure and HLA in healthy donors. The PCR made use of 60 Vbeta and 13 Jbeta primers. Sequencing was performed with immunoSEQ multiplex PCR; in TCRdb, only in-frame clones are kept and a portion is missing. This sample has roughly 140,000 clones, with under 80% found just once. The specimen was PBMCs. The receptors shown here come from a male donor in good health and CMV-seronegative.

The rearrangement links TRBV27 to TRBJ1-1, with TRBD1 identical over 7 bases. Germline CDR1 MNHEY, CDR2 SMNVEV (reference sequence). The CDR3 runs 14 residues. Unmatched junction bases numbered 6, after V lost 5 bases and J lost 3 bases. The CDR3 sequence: CASSISTGYTEAFF. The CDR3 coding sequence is TGTGCCAGCAGTATCTCGACAGGGTACACTGAAGCTTTCTTT.

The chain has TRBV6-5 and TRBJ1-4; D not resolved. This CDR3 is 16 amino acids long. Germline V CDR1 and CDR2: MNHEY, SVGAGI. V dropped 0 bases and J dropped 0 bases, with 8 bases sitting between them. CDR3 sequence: CASSYSGPATNEKLFF. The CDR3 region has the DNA TGTGCCAGCAGTTACTCTGGGCCGGCAACTAATGAAAAACTGTTTTTT.

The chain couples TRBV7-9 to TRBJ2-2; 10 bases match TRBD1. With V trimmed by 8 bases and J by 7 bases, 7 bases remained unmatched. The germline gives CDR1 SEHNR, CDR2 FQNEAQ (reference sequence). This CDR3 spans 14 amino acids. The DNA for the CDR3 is TGTGCCAGCCTGTGGGGGACAGGGGACGGGGAGCTGTTTTTT. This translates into CASLWGTGDGELFF.

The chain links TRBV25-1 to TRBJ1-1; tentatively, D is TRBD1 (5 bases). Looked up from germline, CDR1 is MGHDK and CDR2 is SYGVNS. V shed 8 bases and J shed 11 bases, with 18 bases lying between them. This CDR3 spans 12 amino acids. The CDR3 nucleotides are TGTGCCAGCTCCCCAGCGGGGGGGAAGGCTTTCTTT. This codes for CASSPAGGKAFF.

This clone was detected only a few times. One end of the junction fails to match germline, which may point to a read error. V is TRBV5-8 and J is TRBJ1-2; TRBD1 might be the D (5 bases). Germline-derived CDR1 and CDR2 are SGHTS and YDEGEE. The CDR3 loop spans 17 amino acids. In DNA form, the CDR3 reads TGTGCCAGCAGCTTGGGTCTAATGGTGCAGGGTCAAGATGGCTACCCCTTC. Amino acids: CASSLGLMVQGQDGYPF.

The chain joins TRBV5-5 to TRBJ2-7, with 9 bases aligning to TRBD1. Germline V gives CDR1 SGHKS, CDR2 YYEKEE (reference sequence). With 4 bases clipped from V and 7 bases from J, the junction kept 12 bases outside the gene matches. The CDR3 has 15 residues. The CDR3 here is CASSAPGTGTREQYF. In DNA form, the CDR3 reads TGTGCCAGCAGCGCCCCCGGGACAGGGACGCGTGAGCAGTACTTC.

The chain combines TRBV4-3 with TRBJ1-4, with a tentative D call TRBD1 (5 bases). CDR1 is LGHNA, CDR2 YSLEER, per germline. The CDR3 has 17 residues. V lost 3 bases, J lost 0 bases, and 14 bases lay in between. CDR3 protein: CASSHSLTGATNEKLFF. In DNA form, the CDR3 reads TGCGCCAGCAGCCACAGCTTAACAGGAGCAACTAATGAAAAACTGTTTTTT.

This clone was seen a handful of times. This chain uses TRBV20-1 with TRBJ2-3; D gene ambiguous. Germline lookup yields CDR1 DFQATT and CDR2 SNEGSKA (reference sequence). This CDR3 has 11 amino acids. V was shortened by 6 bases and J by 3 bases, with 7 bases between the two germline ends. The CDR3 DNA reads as TGCAGTGCCTCCAGGACAGATACGCAGTATTTT. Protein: CSASRTDTQYF.

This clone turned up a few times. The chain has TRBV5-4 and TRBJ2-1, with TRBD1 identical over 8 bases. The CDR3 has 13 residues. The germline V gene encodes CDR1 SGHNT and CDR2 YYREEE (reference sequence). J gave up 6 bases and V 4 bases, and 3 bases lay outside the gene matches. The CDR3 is CASSLQGGNEQFF. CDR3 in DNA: TGTGCCAGCAGCCTACAGGGGGGCAATGAGCAGTTCTTC.

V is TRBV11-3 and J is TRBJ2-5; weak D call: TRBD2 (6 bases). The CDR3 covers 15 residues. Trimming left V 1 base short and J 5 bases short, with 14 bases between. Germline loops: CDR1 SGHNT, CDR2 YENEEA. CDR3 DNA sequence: TGTGCCAGCAGCTTAGGGGCGGGATTCGGGGAGACCCAGTACTTC. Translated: CASSLGAGFGETQYF.

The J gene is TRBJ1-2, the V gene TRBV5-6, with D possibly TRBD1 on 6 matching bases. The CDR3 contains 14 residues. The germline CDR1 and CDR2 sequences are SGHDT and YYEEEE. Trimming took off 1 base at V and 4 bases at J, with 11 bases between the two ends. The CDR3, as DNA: TGTGCCAGCAGCTTGATGGGGGCGCGCTATGGCTACACCTTC. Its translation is CASSLMGARYGYTF.

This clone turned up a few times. CDR3 in amino acids: CSVLEYGYTF. For the CDR3, the DNA is TGCAGCGTCCTAGAGTATGGCTACACCTTC. The gene calls are TRBV29-1 and TRBJ1-2; no clear D gene. Trimming left V 6 bases short and J 5 bases short, with 7 bases between. Germline V CDR1 and CDR2: SQVTM, ANQGSEA. This CDR3 has 10 residues.

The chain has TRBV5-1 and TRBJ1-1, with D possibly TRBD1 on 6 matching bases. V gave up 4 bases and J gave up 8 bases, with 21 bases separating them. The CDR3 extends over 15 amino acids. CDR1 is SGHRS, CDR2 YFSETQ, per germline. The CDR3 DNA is TGCGCCAGCAGCCGTAATGGACAGCCATTAGGGGAAGCTTTCTTT. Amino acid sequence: CASSRNGQPLGEAFF.

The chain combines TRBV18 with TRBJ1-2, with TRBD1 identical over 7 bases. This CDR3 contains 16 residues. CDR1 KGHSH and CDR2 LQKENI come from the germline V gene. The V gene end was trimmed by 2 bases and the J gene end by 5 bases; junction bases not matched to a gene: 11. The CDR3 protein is CASSPNADRTIYGYTF. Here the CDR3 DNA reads TGTGCCAGCTCACCAAACGCGGACAGGACCATTTATGGCTACACCTTC.

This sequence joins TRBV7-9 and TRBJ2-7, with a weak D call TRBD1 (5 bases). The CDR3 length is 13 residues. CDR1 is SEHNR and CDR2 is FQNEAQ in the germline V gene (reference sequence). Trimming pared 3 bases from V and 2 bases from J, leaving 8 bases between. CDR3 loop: CASSFLGAYEQYF. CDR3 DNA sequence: TGTGCCAGCAGCTTTTTAGGGGCCTACGAGCAGTACTTC.

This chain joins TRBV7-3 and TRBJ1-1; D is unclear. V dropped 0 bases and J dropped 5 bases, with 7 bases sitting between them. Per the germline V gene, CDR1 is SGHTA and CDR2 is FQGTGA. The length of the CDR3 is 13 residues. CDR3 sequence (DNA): TGTGCCAGCAGCTTAACCAGAGGAACTGAAGCTTTCTTT. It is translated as CASSLTRGTEAFF.

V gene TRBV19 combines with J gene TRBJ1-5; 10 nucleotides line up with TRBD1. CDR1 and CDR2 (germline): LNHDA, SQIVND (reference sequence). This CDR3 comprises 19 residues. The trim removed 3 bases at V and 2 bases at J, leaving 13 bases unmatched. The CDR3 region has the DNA TGTGCCAGTAGTATTAGACCGGACAGGGGGTTCTCTGGCAATCAGCCCCAGCATTTT. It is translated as CASSIRPDRGFSGNQPQHF.

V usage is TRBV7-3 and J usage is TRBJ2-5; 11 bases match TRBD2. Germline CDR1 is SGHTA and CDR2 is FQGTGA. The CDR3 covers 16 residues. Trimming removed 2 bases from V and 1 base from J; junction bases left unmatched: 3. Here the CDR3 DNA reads TGTGCCAGCAGCTTAGTGCTAGCGGGGGGCCAAGAGACCCAGTACTTC. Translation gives CASSLVLAGGQETQYF.

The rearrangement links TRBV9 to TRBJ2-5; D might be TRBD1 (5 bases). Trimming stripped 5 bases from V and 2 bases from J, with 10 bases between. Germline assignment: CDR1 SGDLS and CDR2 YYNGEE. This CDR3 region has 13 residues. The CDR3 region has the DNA TGTGCCAGCAGTAAACAGGCACAAGAGACCCAGTACTTC. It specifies CASSKQAQETQYF.

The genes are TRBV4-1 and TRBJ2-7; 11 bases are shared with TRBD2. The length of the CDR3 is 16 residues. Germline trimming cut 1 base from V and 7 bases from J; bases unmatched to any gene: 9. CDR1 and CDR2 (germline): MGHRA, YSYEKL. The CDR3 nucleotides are TGCGCCAGCAGCCAAGGGGGACTAGCGGCCCTTGGGGAGCAGTACTTC. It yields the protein CASSQGGLAALGEQYF.

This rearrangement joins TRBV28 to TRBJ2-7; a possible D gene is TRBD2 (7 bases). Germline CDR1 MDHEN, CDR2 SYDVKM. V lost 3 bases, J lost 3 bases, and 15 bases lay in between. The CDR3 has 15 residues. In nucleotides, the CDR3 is TGTGCCAGCAGTTTTTTCGGGGGGCCCAACTACGAGCAGTACTTC. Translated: CASSFFGGPNYEQYF.

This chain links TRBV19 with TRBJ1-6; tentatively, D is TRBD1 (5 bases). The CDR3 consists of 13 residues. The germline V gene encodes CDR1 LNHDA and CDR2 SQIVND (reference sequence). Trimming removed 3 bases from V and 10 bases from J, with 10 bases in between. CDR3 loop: CASSMDRGSPLHF. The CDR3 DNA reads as TGTGCCAGTAGTATGGATAGGGGCTCACCCCTCCACTTT.

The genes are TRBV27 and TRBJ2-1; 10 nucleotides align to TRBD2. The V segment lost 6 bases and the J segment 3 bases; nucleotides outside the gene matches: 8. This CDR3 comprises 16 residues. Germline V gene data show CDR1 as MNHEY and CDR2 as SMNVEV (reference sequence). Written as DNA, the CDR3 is TGTGCCAGCAGACCCATAGCGGGGGGCCGCTACAATGAGCAGTTCTTC. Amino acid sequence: CASRPIAGGRYNEQFF.

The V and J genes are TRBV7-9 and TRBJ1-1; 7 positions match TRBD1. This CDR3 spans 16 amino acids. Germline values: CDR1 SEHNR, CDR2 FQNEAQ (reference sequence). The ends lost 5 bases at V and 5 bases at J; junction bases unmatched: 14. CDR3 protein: CASSPTDRPPGTEAFF. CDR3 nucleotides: TGTGCCAGCAGCCCGACGGACAGGCCCCCGGGTACTGAAGCTTTCTTT.

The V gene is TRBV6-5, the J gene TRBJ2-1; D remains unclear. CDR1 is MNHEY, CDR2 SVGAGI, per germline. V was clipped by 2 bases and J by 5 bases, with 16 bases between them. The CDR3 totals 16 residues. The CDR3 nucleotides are TGTGCCAGCAGTTACGAGTCCTCCTCACTCAACAATGAGCAGTTCTTC. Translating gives CASSYESSSLNNEQFF.

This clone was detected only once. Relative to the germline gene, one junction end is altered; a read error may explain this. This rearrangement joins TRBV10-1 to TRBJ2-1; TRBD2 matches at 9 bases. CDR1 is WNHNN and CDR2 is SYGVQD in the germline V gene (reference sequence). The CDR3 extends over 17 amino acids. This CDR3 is CASCEVTGTSSTNEQFF. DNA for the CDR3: TGCGCCAGCTGTGAGGTTACCGGGACTAGCTCGACTAATGAGCAGTTCTTC.

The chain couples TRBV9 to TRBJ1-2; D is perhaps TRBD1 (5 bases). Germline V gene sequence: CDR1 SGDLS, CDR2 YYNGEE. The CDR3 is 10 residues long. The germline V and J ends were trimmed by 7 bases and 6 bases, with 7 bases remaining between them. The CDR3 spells CASEGDGYTF. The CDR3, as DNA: TGTGCCAGCGAAGGGGATGGCTACACCTTC. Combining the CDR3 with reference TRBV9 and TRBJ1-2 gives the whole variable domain DSGVTQTPKHLITATGQRVTLRCSPRSGDLSVYWYQQSLDQGLQFLIQYYNGEERAKGNILERFSAQQFPDLHSELNLSSLELGDSALYFCASEGDGYTFGSGTRLTVV.